Listed here is a single TCR beta chain. Clones were read by immunoSEQ multiplex PCR, and TCRdb kept only the in-frame ones, dropping some. The table lists 55,000 to 75,000 clones, roughly 92% of them singletons, with around 3% in the top ten. Germline V CDR1 and CDR2: SGHNT, YENEEA. CDR3 size: 15 residues. Trimming cost V 3 bases and J 0 bases; bases outside gene matches: 2. The data stem from a study of T cell changes during pregnancy in multiple sclerosis. Sample: CD8+ T cells from peripheral blood mononuclear cells, taken in the second trimester of pregnancy. The chain carries TRBV11-3 and TRBJ2-1, with 7 bases identical to TRBD1. The TCR was taken from a female donor with multiple sclerosis, enrolled in a pregnancy study. The CDR3 bases are TGTGCCAGCAGCTTCGGACAGGCCTCCTACAATGAGCAGTTCTTC. Protein: CASSFGQASYNEQFF.